What follows describes a single T cell receptor (beta chain). Assay: immunoSEQ multiplex PCR; the TCRdb copy retains only in-frame clones and omits some. The repertoire holds roughly 2 million clones, with around 95% as singletons. The source of the sample is a study of shared clonotypes between healthy human individuals. The receptor was derived from a man in his late teens or twenties in good health. Source material: naive CD4+ T cells sorted from blood. Indicated subset: CD45RA+ positively selected.

For the CDR3, the DNA is TGTGCCAGCAGCCAAAGGTACGCCGGGACAGGGGACTCTGGGGCCAACGTCCTGACTTTC. Translated: CASSQRYAGTGDSGANVLTF. This sequence joins TRBV4-2 and TRBJ2-6; 10 bases line up with TRBD1. The CDR3 covers 20 residues. CDR1 and CDR2 from the germline V gene are LGHNA and YNFKEQ. J lost 0 bases, V lost 2 bases, and 10 bases had no gene match.